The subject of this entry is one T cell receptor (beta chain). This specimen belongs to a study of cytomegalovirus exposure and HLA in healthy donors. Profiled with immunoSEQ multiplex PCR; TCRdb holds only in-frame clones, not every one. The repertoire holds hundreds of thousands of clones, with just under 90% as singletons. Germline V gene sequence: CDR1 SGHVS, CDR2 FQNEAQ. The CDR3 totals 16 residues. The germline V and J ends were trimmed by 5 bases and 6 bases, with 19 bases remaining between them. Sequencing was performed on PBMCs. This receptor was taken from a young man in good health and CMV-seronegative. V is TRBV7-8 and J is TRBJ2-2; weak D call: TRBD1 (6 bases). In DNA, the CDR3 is TGTGCCAGCAGCCCCCGACAGGCCCGACCCCCCGGGGAGCTGTTTTTT. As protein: CASSPRQARPPGELFF.